This TCR beta chain was identified during a study of shared clonotypes between healthy human individuals. Study context: CD4 naive and memory got three plates each, CD8 naive two, CD8 memory one. The study, taken as a whole, reports: Approximately 5% was the fraction of naive CD4 clonotypes found shared across a handful of donors.

This CDR3 comprises 14 residues. Germline CDR1 and CDR2: LNHDA and SQIVND (reference sequence). Trimming removed 9 bases from V and 2 bases from J, with 17 bases in between. On this clone itself: What it recognizes is unknown.

Naive CD8 cells, CD45RO-negative and positively selected for CCR7, excluded terminally differentiated effector memory CD45RA+ cells. Participating donors were healthy, HIV-negative adults free of recent acute infections or vaccinations. An even split of each subset's genomic DNA across several immunoSEQ plates was performed. TCRdb's table, derived via immunoSEQ multiplex PCR, lists solely in-frame clones and lacks some. In the table there are millions of clones, approximately 94% of which are singletons. Input material: naive CD8+ T cells from PBMCs. The sequence was obtained from a man aged 18 to 35 in good health. Some clones in this sample may be carry-over from other donors' samples. This sequence joins TRBV19 and TRBJ2-7; TRBD1 or TRBD2 may be the D gene (8 bases each). CDR3 loop: CASGGDRFPYEQYF. For the CDR3, the DNA is TGTGCCAGCGGGGGGGACAGGTTTCCCTACGAGCAGTACTTC. Together with reference TRBV19 and TRBJ2-7, the CDR3 gives the full variable domain: DGGITQSPKYLFRKEGQNVTLSCEQNLNHDAMYWYRQDPGQGLRLIYYSQIVNDFQKGDIAEGYSVSREKKESFPLTVTSAQKNPTAFYLCASGGDRFPYEQYFGPGTRLTVT.